Listed below are T cell receptor beta chains from one sample, sequenced in a study of T cell changes during pregnancy in multiple sclerosis. Libraries were prepared by immunoSEQ multiplex PCR; TCRdb keeps only in-frame clonotypes and omits some of them. The sample lists 37,000 or so clones, about nine tenths occurring once. The material sequenced was CD4+ T cells from peripheral blood mononuclear cells, taken in the second trimester of pregnancy. The receptor set was obtained from a female donor in good health, enrolled as a control in a pregnancy study. Each CDR3 is given with its conserved first and last residue. The D gene is left open where the match is weak. Size is omitted from some rows. Given values are once, few, many or a class for expanded clones.

CDR3 length,J gene,clone size,D gene,V gene,CDR3 protein,CDR3 DNA
16,TRBJ2-6,NA,TRBD2,TRBV30,CAWSLSGGAGANVLTF,TGTGCCTGGAGTCTTTCCGGGGGGGCTGGGGCCAACGTCCTGACTTTC
14,TRBJ1-2,NA,NA,TRBV6-8,CADGQLEADYGYTF,TGTGCCGATGGACAGCTCGAAGCGGACTATGGCTACACCTTC
16,TRBJ1-6,NA,NA,TRBV11-2,CASSLEQNSYNSPLHF,TGTGCCAGCAGCTTAGAACAGAACTCCTATAATTCACCCCTCCACTTT
16,TRBJ2-1,NA,TRBD2,TRBV6-4,CASSPMIAGAGHEQFF,TGTGCCAGCAGTCCCATGATAGCGGGAGCGGGGCATGAGCAGTTCTTC
15,TRBJ1-4,NA,NA,TRBV19,CASSFIGSRNEKLFF,TGTGCCAGTAGTTTTATTGGGAGCCGTAATGAAAAACTGTTTTTT
14,TRBJ1-4,NA,NA,TRBV6-1,CASGNRARNEKLFF,TGTGCCAGCGGAAACAGGGCAAGGAATGAAAAACTGTTTTTT
14,TRBJ1-2,NA,NA,TRBV28,CASSVIQGRSGYTF,TGTGCCAGCAGTGTAATACAGGGACGTTCCGGCTACACCTTC
14,TRBJ2-1,NA,NA,TRBV19,CASKTGFGYNEQFF,TGTGCCAGTAAAACAGGGTTTGGCTACAATGAGCAGTTCTTC
14,TRBJ2-3,NA,TRBD2,TRBV7-6,CASSSGTRTDTQYF,TGTGCCAGCAGCTCGGGGACTAGGACAGATACGCAGTATTTT
15,TRBJ2-3,NA,TRBD2,TRBV5-6,CASSLSGGRTDTQYF,TGTGCCAGCAGCTTAAGCGGGGGGCGGACAGATACGCAGTATTTT
15,TRBJ2-7,NA,TRBD1,TRBV11-2,CASSLMGQGLDEQYF,TGTGCCAGCAGCTTAATGGGACAGGGACTGGACGAGCAGTACTTC
17,TRBJ2-6,NA,NA,TRBV2,CASSVLGGEAGANVLTF,TGTGCCAGCAGTGTGTTAGGGGGGGAAGCGGGGGCCAACGTCCTGACTTTC
15,TRBJ1-5,NA,NA,TRBV6-1,CASSPTITGFQPQHF,TGTGCCAGCAGTCCAACAATTACAGGGTTTCAGCCCCAGCATTTT
17,TRBJ2-7,NA,TRBD1,TRBV27,CASSPVSDRGIFYEQYF,TGTGCCAGCAGTCCGGTTTCGGACAGGGGCATTTTTTACGAGCAGTACTTC
11,TRBJ2-5,NA,TRBD1,TRBV27,CASSFGTGEYF,TGTGCCAGCAGTTTTGGGACAGGGGAATACTTC
16,TRBJ2-7,NA,TRBD2,TRBV27,CASTSPGLAGSYEQYF,TGTGCCAGCACGTCGCCGGGACTAGCGGGAAGCTACGAGCAGTACTTC
13,TRBJ2-7,NA,TRBD1,TRBV29-1,CSVGGDSKYEQYF,TGCAGCGTTGGTGGGGACAGCAAATACGAGCAGTACTTC
12,TRBJ1-1,few,NA,TRBV11-2,CASSLGQSEAFF,TGTGCCAGCAGCTTAGGACAATCTGAAGCTTTCTTT
18,TRBJ2-7,NA,NA,TRBV21-1,CASSKWMGTGRPPYEQYF,TGTGCCAGCAGCAAATGGATGGGGACAGGGAGACCCCCCTACGAGCAGTACTTC
15,TRBJ1-2,NA,TRBD1,TRBV6-5,CASSLTGTANYGYTF,TGTGCCAGCAGTCTAACCGGGACAGCTAACTATGGCTACACCTTC
14,TRBJ2-2,NA,NA,TRBV6-6,CASSASGLTGELFF,TGTGCCAGCAGTGCATCCGGTTTAACCGGGGAGCTGTTTTTT
17,TRBJ2-6,NA,NA,TRBV7-8,CASSSSRLSSGANVLTF,TGTGCCAGCAGCTCCTCCCGACTGAGCTCTGGGGCCAACGTCCTGACTTTC
15,TRBJ2-1,NA,TRBD2,TRBV6-1,CASSLVAGRANEQFF,TGTGCCAGCAGTCTCGTAGCCGGGAGGGCAAATGAGCAGTTCTTC
15,TRBJ1-5,NA,NA,TRBV21-1,CASSKPDRGYQPQHF,TGTGCCAGCAGCAAACCGGACAGGGGATATCAGCCCCAGCATTTT
21,TRBJ2-5,NA,TRBD1,TRBV23-1,CASQSQTPGQGVLGCSRTQYF,TGCGCCAGCCAATCACAAACCCCGGGACAGGGGGTATTAGGTTGTAGTCGGACCCAGTACTTC
13,TRBJ1-2,few,NA,TRBV28,CASTYPGVYGYTF,TGTGCCAGCACCTACCCAGGGGTTTATGGCTACACCTTC
16,TRBJ2-2,NA,TRBD1,TRBV19,CASSIETGLGTGELFF,TGTGCCAGTAGTATAGAGACAGGGTTAGGCACCGGGGAGCTGTTTTTT
17,TRBJ2-2,NA,TRBD2,TRBV5-6,CASSLATSGDNTGELFF,TGTGCCAGCAGCTTGGCCACTAGCGGGGACAACACCGGGGAGCTGTTTTTT
18,TRBJ1-4,NA,NA,TRBV18,CASSPQLGQGKDSEKLFF,TGTGCCAGCTCACCCCAATTGGGGCAGGGGAAGGATAGCGAAAAACTGTTTTTT
13,TRBJ1-2,few,TRBD1,TRBV27,CASRPQGFYGYTF,TGTGCCAGCAGGCCACAGGGGTTCTATGGCTACACCTTC
15,TRBJ1-6,NA,TRBD1,TRBV4-2,CASSEKQGWDSPLHF,TGTGCCAGCAGTGAAAAACAGGGGTGGGATTCACCCCTCCACTTT
14,TRBJ2-1,NA,NA,TRBV29-1,CSGGGLAAGNEQFF,TGCAGCGGCGGAGGATTAGCGGCAGGCAATGAGCAGTTCTTC
14,TRBJ2-5,NA,NA,TRBV14,CASSQGAGLETQYF,TGTGCCAGCAGCCAAGGTGCAGGGCTAGAGACCCAGTACTTC
16,TRBJ1-3,once,NA,TRBV18,CASSPIAGEAGNTIYF,TGTGCCAGCTCCCCCATCGCGGGGGAGGCTGGAAACACCATATATTTT
13,TRBJ1-1,NA,TRBD1,TRBV30,CAWGTGRNTEAFF,TGTGCCTGGGGGACAGGGAGGAACACTGAAGCTTTCTTT
12,TRBJ1-2,NA,NA,TRBV7-9,CASSLAREGYTF,TGTGCCAGCAGCTTAGCACGCGAGGGCTACACCTTC
15,TRBJ1-4,NA,NA,TRBV6-1,CASSVRALEYEKLFF,TGTGCCAGCAGTGTGAGAGCCCTTGAGTATGAAAAACTGTTTTTT
16,TRBJ2-4,NA,TRBD2,TRBV4-1,CASSHQRLAGAAIQYF,TGCGCCAGCAGCCACCAGCGACTAGCGGGAGCTGCCATTCAGTACTTC
15,TRBJ2-1,once,NA,TRBV11-2,CASSVGAARVNEQFF,TGTGCCAGCAGCGTAGGGGCTGCCAGGGTCAATGAGCAGTTCTTC
20,TRBJ1-3,NA,TRBD1,TRBV28,CASSPIIPGQGQSSGNTIYF,TGTGCCAGCAGTCCGATCATCCCGGGACAGGGGCAATCCTCTGGAAACACCATATATTTT
15,TRBJ2-5,NA,TRBD2,TRBV19,CASSWGLAEGETQYF,TGTGCCAGTAGCTGGGGACTAGCCGAGGGAGAGACCCAGTACTTC
15,TRBJ1-1,NA,NA,TRBV6-4,CASSADSRRGSEAFF,TGTGCCAGCAGTGCCGACTCCCGCCGGGGTTCTGAAGCTTTCTTT
15,TRBJ1-2,NA,NA,TRBV4-2,CASSNPLWGLGGYTF,TGTGCCAGCAGCAACCCCCTGTGGGGGCTAGGCGGCTACACCTTC
13,TRBJ2-6,NA,NA,TRBV5-1,CASSFGGANVLTF,TGCGCCAGCAGCTTCGGTGGGGCCAACGTCCTGACTTTC
18,TRBJ2-7,NA,TRBD2,TRBV5-1,CASSLAFSGRVQSYEQYF,TGCGCCAGCAGCTTGGCTTTTAGCGGGAGGGTCCAGTCCTACGAGCAGTACTTC
15,TRBJ2-6,NA,NA,TRBV14,CASSRQGSGANVLTF,TGTGCCAGCAGCCGGCAGGGTTCTGGGGCCAACGTCCTGACTTTC
13,TRBJ1-1,NA,NA,TRBV29-1,CSVVEHENTEAFF,TGCAGCGTTGTCGAGCACGAGAACACTGAAGCTTTCTTT
14,TRBJ1-2,NA,NA,TRBV6-5,CASSRDWRTYGYTF,TGTGCCAGCAGCCGGGACTGGCGAACCTATGGCTACACCTTC
14,TRBJ2-7,NA,NA,TRBV5-1,CASSLGGAGDEQYF,TGCGCCAGCAGCTTGGGGGGGGCGGGGGACGAGCAGTACTTC
15,TRBJ2-2,NA,NA,TRBV2,CASRTEMRNTGELFF,TGTGCCAGCAGAACCGAGATGCGGAACACCGGGGAGCTGTTTTTT
11,TRBJ1-3,NA,NA,TRBV7-8,CASSLYNTIYF,TGTGCCAGCAGCTTATATAACACCATATATTTT
16,TRBJ1-1,once,NA,TRBV19,CASSILFGGMNTEAFF,TGTGCCAGTAGTATTCTCTTCGGGGGGATGAACACTGAAGCTTTCTTT
17,TRBJ1-1,NA,TRBD1,TRBV18,CASSPLGQGARSTEAFF,TGTGCCAGCTCACCTCTTGGGCAGGGGGCGCGTAGCACTGAAGCTTTCTTT
13,TRBJ1-2,NA,NA,TRBV28,CASSFGGAGGYTF,TGTGCCAGCAGTTTTGGGGGGGCTGGTGGCTACACCTTC
16,TRBJ2-1,NA,TRBD2,TRBV4-1,CASSQDLAGVWNEQFF,TGCGCCAGCAGCCAAGATCTAGCGGGAGTTTGGAATGAGCAGTTCTTC
12,TRBJ1-4,medium-sized,NA,TRBV4-2,CASSQLGEKLFF,TGTGCCAGCAGCCAACTGGGCGAAAAACTGTTTTTT
13,TRBJ2-3,NA,NA,TRBV19,CASSGRAQDTQYF,TGTGCCAGTAGCGGCAGGGCCCAAGATACGCAGTATTTT
14,TRBJ2-1,NA,NA,TRBV30,CAWSVGGGYNEQFF,TGTGCCTGGAGTGTAGGGGGGGGTTACAATGAGCAGTTCTTC